This TCR beta chain was captured in a study of cytomegalovirus exposure and HLA in healthy donors. 60 Vbeta and 13 Jbeta primers were used in PCR. Generated by immunoSEQ multiplex PCR, the TCRdb table keeps only in-frame clones and is missing some. Of roughly 120,000 clones in the sample, less than 85% were seen once. As regards this clone: Its antigen remains unknown.

With 1 base removed from V and 5 bases from J, the gap between germline ends came to 12 bases. CDR3 length equals 15 residues. CDR1 and CDR2 from the germline V gene are SGHRS and YFSETQ. Findings of the study overall: In a later analysis, TCR association rates varied by HLA locus: DRB1 most, HLA-C fewest. As immune exposure information, only CMV serostatus was available.

The sequence was collected from a man aged 25 to 45 in good health and CMV-seropositive. The sequenced sample consisted of PBMCs. The V call is TRBV5-1, the J call TRBJ2-2; TRBD2 is a possible D gene (6 bases). CDR3 in amino acids: CASSLHTGDTGELFF. The DNA for the CDR3 is TGCGCCAGCAGCTTGCATACGGGGGATACCGGGGAGCTGTTTTTT.